Below are 14 T cell receptor beta chains sequenced from a single sample in a study of blood T cell repertoires in COVID-19. TCRdb keeps only in-frame clones here, not all; method: immunoSEQ multiplex PCR. The sample yields about 230,000 clones, 80% to 85% seen once. Sequences were obtained from peripheral blood. These receptors all come from a man aged 40-50 years with acute or convalescent COVID-19.

The genes are TRBV7-8 and TRBJ1-2, with D tentatively TRBD1 (5 bases). Trimming removed 2 bases at V and 0 bases at J, with 13 bases between. Germline values: CDR1 SGHVS, CDR2 FQNEAQ. There are 16 residues in the CDR3. The CDR3 reads CASSLLAGQANYGYTF. DNA of the CDR3: TGTGCCAGCAGCTTACTGGCAGGGCAAGCTAACTATGGCTACACCTTC. Looking up the rest from reference TRBV7-8 and TRBJ1-2 gives the full variable domain: GAGVSQSPRYKVAKRGQDVALRCDPISGHVSLFWYQQALGQGPEFLTYFQNEAQLDKSGLPSDRFFAERPEGSVSTLKIQRTQQEDSAVYLCASSLLAGQANYGYTFGSGTRLTVV.

This clone was counted a single time. The chain has TRBV5-1 and TRBJ1-1; the match to TRBD1 covers 7 bases. The V segment lost 3 bases and the J segment 1 base; nucleotides outside the gene matches: 9. The CDR3 loop spans 16 amino acids. Looked up from germline, CDR1 is SGHRS and CDR2 is YFSETQ. CDR3 amino acids: CASSSTRTGANTEAFF. DNA of the CDR3: TGCGCCAGCAGCTCCACAAGGACAGGAGCGAACACTGAAGCTTTCTTT.

This chain connects TRBV7-2 to TRBJ2-7; D is perhaps TRBD2 (6 bases). This CDR3 spans 15 amino acids. The V and J ends lost 5 bases and 3 bases respectively, with 17 bases between them. Germline assignment: CDR1 SGHTA and CDR2 FQGNSA. The CDR3 region is CASSPVGGEGYEQYF. The CDR3 DNA reads as TGTGCCAGCAGCCCCGTCGGAGGGGAAGGCTACGAGCAGTACTTC.

The genes are TRBV9 and TRBJ2-1, with D possibly TRBD1 on 6 matching bases. CDR1 and CDR2 from the germline V gene are SGDLS and YYNGEE. This CDR3 region has 17 residues. V lost 3 bases and J lost 3, with 19 bases in between. The CDR3 nucleotides read TGTGCCAGCAGCGATCTGACATCTGGGGGCTACTACAATGAGCAGTTCTTC. It is translated as CASSDLTSGGYYNEQFF.

The chain recombines TRBV11-2 with TRBJ1-2; D remains unclear. V lost 5 bases, J lost 0 bases, and 13 bases lay in between. Germline V gene sequence: CDR1 SGHAT, CDR2 FQNNGV. The CDR3 covers 15 residues. CDR3 amino acids: CASSPGLGPNYGYTF. In DNA form, the CDR3 reads TGTGCCAGCAGCCCTGGGCTGGGCCCTAACTATGGCTACACCTTC.

The rearrangement uses TRBV5-6 and TRBJ2-7, with D unresolved. Per germline, CDR1 SGHDT and CDR2 YYEEEE. The V end lost 0 bases, the J end lost 1 base, and 5 bases lay between the germline ends. This CDR3 spans 13 amino acids. The CDR3 DNA reads as TGTGCCAGCAGCTTGGTACAGTCCTACGAGCAGTACTTC. Residues: CASSLVQSYEQYF. Looking up the rest from reference TRBV5-6 and TRBJ2-7 gives the full variable domain: DAGVTQSPTHLIKTRGQQVTLRCSPKSGHDTVSWYQQALGQGPQFIFQYYEEEERQRGNFPDRFSGHQFPNYSSELNVNALLLGDSALYLCASSLVQSYEQYFGPGTRLTVT.

This clone was seen only a few times. V usage is TRBV3-1 (or the pseudogene TRBV3-2) and J usage is TRBJ1-3, with a tentative D call TRBD1 (6 bases). The V end lost 5 bases, the J end lost 0 bases, and 11 bases lay between the germline ends. The germline V gene has CDR1 LGHDT and CDR2 YNNKEL (reference sequence). This CDR3 is built from 15 residues. DNA of the CDR3: TGTGCCAGCAGCAGTACAGGGATCTCTGGAAACACCATATATTTT. Encoded protein: CASSSTGISGNTIYF.

The J gene is TRBJ1-6, the V gene TRBV2; D not certain. Trimming cost V 7 bases and J 1 base, with 17 bases left between them. The V gene's germline CDR1 is SNHLY and CDR2 FYNNEI. The CDR3 spans 17 residues. CDR3 sequence: CASTQREFPSYNSPLHF. Written as DNA, the CDR3 is TGTGCCAGCACCCAGAGGGAGTTCCCTTCCTATAATTCACCCCTCCACTTT.

This clone was counted only a few times. V gene TRBV11-2 combines with J gene TRBJ1-1; 7 bases map to TRBD1. The CDR3 totals 16 residues. Per the germline V gene, CDR1 is SGHAT and CDR2 is FQNNGV. The trim removed 0 bases at V and 3 bases at J, leaving 7 bases unmatched. In DNA form, the CDR3 reads TGTGCCAGCAGCTTAGATAACAGGGGAGGAGACACTGAAGCTTTCTTT. The encoded protein is CASSLDNRGGDTEAFF.

The chain recombines TRBV29-1 with TRBJ1-1, with 7 bases identical to TRBD1. Trimming at V came to 6 bases and at J to 7 bases, leaving 8 bases not matched to a gene. The germline V gene has CDR1 SQVTM and CDR2 ANQGSEA. CDR3 length: 12 amino acids. CDR3 DNA: TGCAGCGTCCGACAGGGAGGCGGTGAAGCTTTCTTT. It is translated as CSVRQGGGEAFF. Based on the CDR3 plus reference TRBV29-1 and TRBJ1-1, the full variable domain is SAVISQKPSRDICQRGTSLTIQCQVDSQVTMMFWYRQQPGQSLTLIATANQGSEATYESGFVIDKFPISRPNLTFSTLTVSNMSPEDSSIYLCSVRQGGGEAFFGQGTRLTVV.

The chain has TRBV5-6 and TRBJ2-2; no clear D gene. Between the trimmed V and J ends, which lost 2 bases and 0 bases, there was a span of 8 bases. The CDR3 is made up of 15 amino acids. CDR1 and CDR2 (germline): SGHDT, YYEEEE. This CDR3 reads CASSFGRPNTGELFF. The CDR3 DNA reads TGTGCCAGCAGCTTTGGGCGACCGAACACCGGGGAGCTGTTTTTT.

This clone was counted a few times. The chain is built from TRBV6-1 and TRBJ1-2, with D uncertain. The CDR3 covers 16 residues. Trimming removed 0 bases at V and 4 bases at J, with 15 bases between. In germline, CDR1 is MNHNS, CDR2 SASEGT. This chain's CDR3 is CASSEASAGNIYGYTF. CDR3 DNA sequence: TGTGCCAGCAGTGAAGCGTCGGCAGGAAATATCTATGGCTACACCTTC.

This clone occurred a few times. The chain has TRBV5-8 and TRBJ2-1, with a weak D call TRBD1 (5 bases). The V gene lost 2 bases and the J gene lost 6 bases, with 12 bases spanning the gap. Germline CDR1 and CDR2: SGHTS and YDEGEE. CDR3 size: 14 residues. The CDR3 DNA follows: TGTGCCAGCAGCTTTGTCCAGGGAATCAATGAGCAGTTCTTC. Translation gives CASSFVQGINEQFF.

This clone appeared a single time. The chain employs TRBV19 and TRBJ2-7, with 8 bases fitting TRBD2. Germline CDR1 is LNHDA and CDR2 is SQIVND (reference sequence). V lost 5 bases, J lost 4 bases, and 7 bases stayed unmatched. The CDR3 is made up of 14 amino acids. In DNA, the CDR3 is TGTGCCAGTAGTGCCCAACGGGAGGGATACGAGCAGTACTTC. This codes for CASSAQREGYEQYF.